This TCR beta chain was identified in a study of regulatory T cells in long-lasting Graves disease. Study background: Persistent cases were those of Graves' disease that involved over 5 years of antithyroid drugs with positive TSH receptor antibodies.

Building of the TCR beta libraries involved iRepertoire HTBI primers and Arm-PCR of CDR3 regions. TCRdb passed the multiplex PCR reads through MiXCR, listing each CDR3 protein once. Among 350,000 to 450,000 distinct CDR3 sequences, 20% to 25% were seen once, and the ten largest hold 14%. Germline V gene data show CDR1 as SGHDT and CDR2 as YYEEEE. The CDR3 length is 15 residues. V was pared by 2 bases and J by 2 bases, with 6 bases of the junction left unmatched. Time point in this sample: persistent/refractory GD, antithyroid drugs over 5 years with positive TRAb. PBMCs were the source of the RNA used for TCR sequencing.

The chain links TRBV5-6 to TRBJ2-7; 8 bases line up with TRBD1. The source of this sequence is a female donor with Graves disease. Source: peripheral blood mononuclear cells (PBMCs), taken when the disease was refractory, from a patient treated with antithyroid drugs. CDR3 loop: CASSFGQGTTYEQYF. The CDR3 DNA is TGTGCCAGCAGCTTTGGACAGGGAACTACCTACGAGCAGTACTTC. The variable domain in full, completed from reference TRBV5-6 and TRBJ2-7, reads DAGVTQSPTHLIKTRGQQVTLRCSPKSGHDTVSWYQQALGQGPQFIFQYYEEEERQRGNFPDRFSGHQFPNYSSELNVNALLLGDSALYLCASSFGQGTTYEQYFGPGTRLTVT.